The next 14 T cell receptor beta chains were all read from a single sample in a study of blood T cell repertoires in COVID-19 (dated by TCRdb to 2020 to 2022). The protocol used for the library was the immunoSEQ multiplex PCR assay. In TCRdb, the immuneACCESS table is reduced to in-frame sequences with V and J assigned. These tables do not hold every clone; where another copy was compared, an unresolved V gene accounts for under half, and the others remain unexplained. The table for this sample lists under 250,000 clones; roughly 92% of them were counted only once. The top ten hold 0.65% to 0.85% of the sample. Sequenced material: peripheral blood. These receptors were taken from a man in his sixties with COVID-19, enrolled during active disease.

The count of this clone is one. The chain couples TRBV7-2 to TRBJ2-7; D gene ambiguous. There are 13 residues in the CDR3. Germline lookup yields CDR1 SGHTA and CDR2 FQGNSA. V lost 1 base and J 6 bases, leaving 10 bases between the germline ends. CDR3 coding DNA: TGTGCCAGCAGCTTAGGGAATCCGGGCGAGCAGTACTTC. Protein: CASSLGNPGEQYF.

About this clone itself: Other DNA variants within this sample encode the same CDR3. DNA for the CDR3: TGCGCCAGCAGTCCGGGGGGCGTGAACACTGAAGCTTTCTTT. Its translation: CASSPGGVNTEAFF. The chain carries TRBV5-1 and TRBJ1-1, with a tentative D call TRBD1 (6 bases). Germline V gene data show CDR1 as SGHRS and CDR2 as YFSETQ. V lost 5 bases and J 0 bases, leaving 11 bases between the germline ends. The CDR3 length is 14 residues.

Comments on this clone: One end of the junction varies from germline; a read error may be responsible. This sample also contains other DNA sequences that code for the same CDR3. The chain has TRBV3-1 (or the pseudogene TRBV3-2) and TRBJ2-7; 7 bases match TRBD1. The germline V gene has CDR1 LGHDT and CDR2 YNNKEL (reference sequence). The CDR3 sequence is 14 residues long. CDR3 in DNA: TGTGCCAGCAGCCAAGGACAGGGCTCCTCCGAGCAGTACTTC. Amino acids: CASSQGQGSSEQYF.

The V call is TRBV6-5, the J call TRBJ2-3; tentative D call: TRBD2 (5 bases). Germline V gene sequence: CDR1 MNHEY, CDR2 SVGAGI. V was clipped by 4 bases and J by 1 base, with 6 bases between them. This CDR3 has 13 residues. CDR3: CASSSRGTDTQYF. In DNA form, the CDR3 reads TGTGCCAGCAGTTCGCGGGGCACAGATACGCAGTATTTT.

This clone was counted between two and nine times. The DNA of the CDR3 is TGCGCCAGCAGCTTGGAATTTCTCAGGGCCGATTCACCCCTCCACTTT. This sequence encodes CASSLEFLRADSPLHF. The chain is built from TRBV5-1 and TRBJ1-6; tentative D call: TRBD1 (5 bases). Trimming cost V 0 bases and J 8 bases, with 15 bases left between them. The CDR3 has 16 amino acids. The germline gives CDR1 SGHRS, CDR2 YFSETQ.

This chain's CDR3 is CASSPTGTGIYGYTF. The DNA for the CDR3 is TGTGCCAGCAGCCCGACCGGGACAGGGATCTATGGCTACACCTTC. This chain links TRBV7-9 with TRBJ1-2, with 9 bases aligning to TRBD1. V was pared by 5 bases and J by 4 bases, with 8 bases of the junction left unmatched. CDR1 is SEHNR and CDR2 is FQNEAQ in the germline V gene (reference sequence). This CDR3 is built from 15 residues.

This clone was observed a handful of times. The V call is TRBV11-3, the J call TRBJ2-2; perhaps TRBD2 as D (6 bases). The CDR3 extends over 15 amino acids. V lost 1 base and J 6 bases, leaving 12 bases between the germline ends. Per germline, CDR1 SGHNT and CDR2 YENEEA. Here the CDR3 reads CASSLGIPGAGELFF. The CDR3, as DNA: TGTGCCAGCAGCTTAGGAATACCGGGAGCCGGGGAGCTGTTTTTT.

The J gene is TRBJ2-1, the V gene TRBV7-3; TRBD2 agrees at 8 bases. Germline V gene sequence: CDR1 SGHTA, CDR2 FQGTGA. This CDR3 comprises 18 residues. The junction had 15 bases not matched to a gene; V was cut back by 1 base and J by 7 bases. CDR3 residues: CASSLRVAGRALGNEQFF. CDR3 sequence (DNA): TGTGCCAGCAGCTTAAGGGTGGCCGGGAGGGCCCTCGGGAATGAGCAGTTCTTC.

This clone was seen only a few times. The CDR3 region has the DNA TGTGCCAGCAGCATCCTAGACAGCCCACTGGCTACGCAGTATTTT. Translated, it gives CASSILDSPLATQYF. This chain links TRBV9 with TRBJ2-3, with D possibly TRBD1 on 5 matching bases. Trimming pared 4 bases from V and 8 bases from J, leaving 20 bases between. This CDR3 is built from 15 residues. CDR1 SGDLS and CDR2 YYNGEE come from the germline V gene.

The gene calls are TRBV7-2 and TRBJ1-2; no clear D gene. Germline assignment: CDR1 SGHTA and CDR2 FQGNSA. V was trimmed by 5 bases and J by 5 bases, leaving 18 bases between them. This CDR3 contains 15 residues. The CDR3 DNA reads TGTGCCAGCAGCCCAGAGAAGGTGGCGGATTATGGCTACACCTTC. Translation: CASSPEKVADYGYTF.

The V and J genes are TRBV5-4 and TRBJ2-7; D might be TRBD1 (6 bases). CDR1 is SGHNT, CDR2 YYREEE, per germline (reference sequence). V was shortened by 2 bases and J by 3 bases, with 12 bases between the two germline ends. This CDR3 is 14 amino acids long. CDR3 region: CASSFPGQGYEQYF. CDR3 DNA: TGTGCCAGCAGCTTTCCGGGACAAGGCTACGAGCAGTACTTC.

The CDR3: CATSRNNEQFF. CDR3 sequence (DNA): TGTGCCACCTCGCGAAACAATGAGCAGTTCTTC. The chain carries TRBV6-6 and TRBJ2-1; no clear D. With 10 bases removed from V and 5 bases from J, the gap between germline ends came to 9 bases. The CDR3 has 11 residues. Germline CDR1 is MNHNY and CDR2 is SVGAGI (reference sequence).

The chain couples TRBV5-1 to TRBJ2-1, with 12 bases aligning to TRBD2. The J segment lost 16 bases and the V segment lost 3 bases, leaving 17 bases of the junction unmatched. The germline V gene encodes CDR1 SGHRS and CDR2 YFSETQ. The length of the CDR3 is 16 residues. The CDR3 nucleotides read TGCGCCAGCAGCTCCCTAGCGGGAGGGCCCTCTGCAGGAGACTTCTTC. Translation gives CASSSLAGGPSAGDFF.

The chain joins TRBV20-1 to TRBJ1-5; possibly TRBD1 for D (6 bases). The CDR3 spans 15 residues. V lost 3 bases and J lost 3, with 15 bases in between. The V gene's germline CDR1 is DFQATT and CDR2 SNEGSKA (reference sequence). The CDR3 DNA reads TGCAGTGCTAGTCCTCCGACAGGTTACAATCAGCCCCAGCATTTT. The encoded protein is CSASPPTGYNQPQHF.